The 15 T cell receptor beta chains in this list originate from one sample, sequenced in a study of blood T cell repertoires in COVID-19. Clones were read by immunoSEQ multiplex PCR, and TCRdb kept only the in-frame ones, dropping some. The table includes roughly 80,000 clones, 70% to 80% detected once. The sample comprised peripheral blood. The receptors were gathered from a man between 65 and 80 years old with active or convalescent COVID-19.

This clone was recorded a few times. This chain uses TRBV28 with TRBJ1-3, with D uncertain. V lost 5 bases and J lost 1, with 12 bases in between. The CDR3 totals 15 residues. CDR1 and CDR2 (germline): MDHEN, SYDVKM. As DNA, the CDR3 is TGTGCCAGCAGTCTGCCGGTCGTATCTGGAAACACCATATATTTT. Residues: CASSLPVVSGNTIYF.

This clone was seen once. The chain's CDR3 is CASSSPAGGGAHEQYF. The CDR3 region has the DNA TGTGCCAGCAGTTCCCCTGCCGGGGGGGGTGCCCACGAGCAGTACTTC. The rearrangement joins TRBV27 to TRBJ2-7, with 8 bases fitting TRBD2. V dropped 4 bases and J dropped 5; count of bases not matched to a gene: 13. Germline CDR1 and CDR2: MNHEY and SMNVEV (reference sequence). This CDR3 has 16 residues.

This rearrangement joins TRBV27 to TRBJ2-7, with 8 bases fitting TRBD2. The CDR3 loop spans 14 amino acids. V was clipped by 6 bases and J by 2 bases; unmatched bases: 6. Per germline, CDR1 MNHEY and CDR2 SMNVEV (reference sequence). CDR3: CASSRYGGAYEQYF. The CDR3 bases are TGTGCCAGCAGCCGTTACGGGGGGGCCTACGAGCAGTACTTC.

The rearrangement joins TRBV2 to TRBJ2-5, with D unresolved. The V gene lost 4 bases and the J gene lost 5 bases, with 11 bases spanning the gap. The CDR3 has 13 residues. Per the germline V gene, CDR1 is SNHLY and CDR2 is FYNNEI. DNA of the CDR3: TGTGCCAGCAGTGGGCAGGATTGGGAGACCCAGTACTTC. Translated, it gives CASSGQDWETQYF.

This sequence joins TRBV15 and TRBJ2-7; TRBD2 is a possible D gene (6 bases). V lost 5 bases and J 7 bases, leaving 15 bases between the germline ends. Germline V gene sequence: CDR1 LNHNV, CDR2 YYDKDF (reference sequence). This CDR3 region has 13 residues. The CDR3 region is CATSVGTGWEQYF. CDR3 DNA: TGTGCCACCAGCGTCGGGACTGGGTGGGAGCAGTACTTC.

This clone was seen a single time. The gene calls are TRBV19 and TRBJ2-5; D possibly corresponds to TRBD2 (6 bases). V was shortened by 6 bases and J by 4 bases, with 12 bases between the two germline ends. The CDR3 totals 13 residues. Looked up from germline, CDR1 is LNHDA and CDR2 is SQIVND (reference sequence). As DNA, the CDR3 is TGTGCCAGTAGCCTGAACGGGGGAGAGACCCAGTACTTC. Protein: CASSLNGGETQYF.

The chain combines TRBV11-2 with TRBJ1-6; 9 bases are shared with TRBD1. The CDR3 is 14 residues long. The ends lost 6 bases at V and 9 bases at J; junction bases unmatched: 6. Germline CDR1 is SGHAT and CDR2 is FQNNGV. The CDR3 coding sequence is TGTGCCAGCAGACAACAGGGGGCCGGTTCACCCCTCCACTTT. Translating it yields CASRQQGAGSPLHF.

The CDR3 bases are TGTGCCAGCAGCCCGCGGGAGCGGGGGGACAATGAGCAGTTCTTC. Residues: CASSPRERGDNEQFF. The chain combines TRBV7-2 with TRBJ2-1, with 9 bases lining up with TRBD2. Unmatched junction bases numbered 7, after V lost 5 bases and J lost 5 bases. This CDR3 comprises 15 residues. Germline loops: CDR1 SGHTA, CDR2 FQGNSA.

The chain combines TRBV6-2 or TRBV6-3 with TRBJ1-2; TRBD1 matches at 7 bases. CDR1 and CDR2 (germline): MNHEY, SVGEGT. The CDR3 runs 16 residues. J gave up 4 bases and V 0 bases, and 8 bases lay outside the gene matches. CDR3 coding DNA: TGTGCCAGCAGTTACTCGAAGACGACAGGGTCCTATGGCTACACCTTC. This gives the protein CASSYSKTTGSYGYTF.

CDR3 loop: CSVERMATRSPLHF. As DNA, the CDR3 is TGCAGCGTTGAACGAATGGCAACCCGTTCACCCCTCCACTTT. The genes are TRBV29-1 and TRBJ1-6; unclear D gene. The CDR3 extends over 14 amino acids. Deletions cut 2 bases from V and 9 bases from J, with 14 bases between. Germline assignment: CDR1 SQVTM and CDR2 ANQGSEA.

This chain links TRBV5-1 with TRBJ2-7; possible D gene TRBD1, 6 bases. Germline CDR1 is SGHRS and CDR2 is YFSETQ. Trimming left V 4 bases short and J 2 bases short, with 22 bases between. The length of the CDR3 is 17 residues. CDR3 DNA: TGCGCCAGCAGCAAGGGGACCTCCGGGACACTTACCTACGAGCAGTACTTC. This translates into CASSKGTSGTLTYEQYF.

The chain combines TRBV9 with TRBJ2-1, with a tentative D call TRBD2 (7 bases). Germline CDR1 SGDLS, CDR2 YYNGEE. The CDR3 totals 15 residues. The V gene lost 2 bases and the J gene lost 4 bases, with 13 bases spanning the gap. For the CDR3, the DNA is TGTGCCAGCAGCGTGGCGGGGGCTGGATACAATGAGCAGTTCTTC. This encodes CASSVAGAGYNEQFF. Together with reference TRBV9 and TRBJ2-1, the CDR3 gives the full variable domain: DSGVTQTPKHLITATGQRVTLRCSPRSGDLSVYWYQQSLDQGLQFLIQYYNGEERAKGNILERFSAQQFPDLHSELNLSSLELGDSALYFCASSVAGAGYNEQFFGPGTRLTVL.

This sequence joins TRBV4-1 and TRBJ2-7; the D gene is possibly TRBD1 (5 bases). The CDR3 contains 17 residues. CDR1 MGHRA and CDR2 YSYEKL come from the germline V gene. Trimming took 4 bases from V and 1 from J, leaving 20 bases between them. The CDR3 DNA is TGCGCCAGCAGCCCTTGGGGCCTACGGGCCCGATCCTACGAGCAGTACTTC. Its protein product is CASSPWGLRARSYEQYF.

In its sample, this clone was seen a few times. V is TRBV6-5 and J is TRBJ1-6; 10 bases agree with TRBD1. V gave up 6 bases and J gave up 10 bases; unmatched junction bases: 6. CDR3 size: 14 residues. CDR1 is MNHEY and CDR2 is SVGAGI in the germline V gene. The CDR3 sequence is CASSTTGGESPLHF. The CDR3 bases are TGTGCCAGCAGCACGACAGGGGGCGAATCACCCCTCCACTTT.

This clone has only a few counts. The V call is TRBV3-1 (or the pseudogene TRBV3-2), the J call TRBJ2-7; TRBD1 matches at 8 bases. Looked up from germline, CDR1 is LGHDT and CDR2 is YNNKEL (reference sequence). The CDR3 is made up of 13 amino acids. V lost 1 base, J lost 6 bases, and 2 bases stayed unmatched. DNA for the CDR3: TGTGCCAGCAGCCAAGGAACAGGGGGCGAGCAGTACTTC. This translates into CASSQGTGGEQYF.